Presented here are 32 T cell receptor beta chains from one specimen sequenced in a study of shared clonotypes between healthy human individuals. Generated by immunoSEQ multiplex PCR, the TCRdb table keeps only in-frame clones and is missing some. Of about 2 million clones in the sample, 95% were seen once. The sample taken for sequencing was naive CD4+ T cells sorted from blood. Subset noted: CD45RA+ positively selected. The receptors shown here come from a man aged 18-30 years in good health.

The DNA of the CDR3 is TGTGCCAGCAGCTTGACTAGCGGATCCTACAATGAGCAGTTCTTC. Translating it yields CASSLTSGSYNEQFF. This chain connects TRBV6-5 to TRBJ2-1; 9 nucleotides line up with TRBD2. The V segment lost 6 bases and the J segment 1 base; nucleotides outside the gene matches: 4. Germline loops: CDR1 MNHEY, CDR2 SVGAGI. CDR3 size: 15 residues.

The chain has TRBV6-5 and TRBJ2-1; D is perhaps TRBD2 (7 bases). The CDR3 sequence is 13 residues long. V was cut by 6 bases and J by 7 bases, with 13 bases left in between. Germline V CDR1 and CDR2: MNHEY, SVGAGI. The DNA for the CDR3 is TGTGCCAGCAGGTCAGGGAGGGGGAATGAGCAGTTCTTC. It yields the protein CASRSGRGNEQFF.

The chain links TRBV6-6 to TRBJ2-3; D possibly corresponds to TRBD2 (5 bases). V was pared by 10 bases and J by 0 bases, with 8 bases between. Germline CDR1 and CDR2: MNHNY and SVGAGI (reference sequence). The CDR3 totals 12 residues. CDR3 in DNA: TGTGCCACCCGGGGAAGCACAGATACGCAGTATTTT. Translation: CATRGSTDTQYF.

This sequence joins TRBV9 and TRBJ2-5; 11 nucleotides agree with TRBD2. CDR3 size: 17 residues. V lost 0 bases, J lost 1 base, and 5 bases stayed unmatched. The V gene's germline CDR1 is SGDLS and CDR2 YYNGEE. In nucleotides, the CDR3 is TGTGCCAGCAGCGTAGGGCTAGCGGGAGGCATCCAAGAGACCCAGTACTTC. The encoded protein is CASSVGLAGGIQETQYF.

The chain uses TRBV25-1 and TRBJ2-1; TRBD2 matches 10 bases. The V segment lost 3 bases and the J segment 7 bases; nucleotides outside the gene matches: 9. This CDR3 has 16 amino acids. Germline V lookup: CDR1 MGHDK, CDR2 SYGVNS. The CDR3 region has the DNA TGTGCCAGCAGTGACAATAGGGCTAGCGGGGGTAATGAGCAGTTCTTC. It translates to CASSDNRASGGNEQFF.

V and J are TRBV5-1 and TRBJ2-7, with 9 positions matching TRBD1. The germline V gene has CDR1 SGHRS and CDR2 YFSETQ. V shed 4 bases and J 4 bases; nucleotides not matched to a gene: 9. The CDR3 spans 15 residues. CDR3 sequence reads: CASSPTGTGIYEQYF. In DNA, the CDR3 is TGCGCCAGCAGCCCTACCGGGACAGGGATATACGAGCAGTACTTC.

The chain combines TRBV6-4 with TRBJ1-1; 8 bases are a match to TRBD1. J lost 6 bases, V lost 5 bases, and 8 bases had no gene match. The CDR3 runs to 14 residues. Germline V gene sequence: CDR1 MRHNA, CDR2 SNTAGT. CDR3 DNA sequence: TGTGCCAGCAGTCTCAGGGGGCAGGGCTCTGAAGCTTTCTTT. Translating gives CASSLRGQGSEAFF.

The chain carries TRBV28 and TRBJ2-2; tentatively, D is TRBD1 (5 bases). Trimming shortened V by 6 bases and J by 3 bases, and 8 bases separated the two germline ends. This CDR3 spans 13 amino acids. The germline V gene has CDR1 MDHEN and CDR2 SYDVKM. The CDR3 DNA sequence: TGTGCCAGCAGAATCAGGGACACCGGGGAGCTGTTTTTT. Protein: CASRIRDTGELFF.

This chain uses TRBV4-3 with TRBJ2-7; either TRBD1 or TRBD2 may fit D (5 bases each). CDR1 and CDR2 from the germline V gene are LGHNA and YSLEER. This CDR3 region has 14 residues. The V end lost 0 bases, the J end lost 5 bases, and 11 bases lay between the germline ends. The CDR3 DNA follows: TGCGCCAGCAGCCAAGATCATAGAGGGGACGAGCAGTACTTC. Its translation is CASSQDHRGDEQYF.

The CDR3 is CASSQGLRTGLPEKLFF. The CDR3 coding sequence is TGCGCCAGCAGCCAGGGCCTTAGGACAGGGCTCCCTGAAAAACTGTTTTTT. This sequence joins TRBV4-1 and TRBJ1-4; TRBD1 matches at 8 bases. There are 17 residues in the CDR3. Germline V gene data show CDR1 as MGHRA and CDR2 as YSYEKL. With 3 bases clipped from V and 7 bases from J, the junction kept 13 bases outside the gene matches.

The chain links TRBV9 to TRBJ2-1; D call uncertain. With 0 bases removed from V and 15 bases from J, the gap between germline ends came to 13 bases. The germline V gene has CDR1 SGDLS and CDR2 YYNGEE. This CDR3 is 12 amino acids long. CDR3 sequence reads: CASSVELGIGFF. The CDR3 bases are TGTGCCAGCAGCGTAGAATTGGGGATAGGGTTCTTC.

About this clone: Other DNA sequences in the sample encode the same CDR3. This sequence joins TRBV28 and TRBJ1-5; D call uncertain. Trimming removed 3 bases from V and 5 bases from J, with 5 bases in between. The CDR3 length is 12 residues. Germline CDR1 reads MDHEN; CDR2 reads SYDVKM. The CDR3 region is CASSFSYQPQHF. The CDR3 nucleotides read TGTGCCAGCAGTTTTTCATATCAGCCCCAGCATTTT.

V usage is TRBV6-1 and J usage is TRBJ1-1; D uncertain. Germline CDR1 and CDR2: MNHNS and SASEGT. The V gene lost 10 bases and the J gene lost 1 base, with 16 bases spanning the gap. The CDR3 consists of 14 residues. The CDR3 sequence: CATFLGRGNTEAFF. In DNA form, the CDR3 reads TGTGCCACCTTCCTAGGACGGGGGAACACTGAAGCTTTCTTT.

V gene TRBV5-3 combines with J gene TRBJ1-5, with 11 bases that match TRBD1. TRBV5-3 is designated an ORF whose function remains uncertain. The V gene end was trimmed by 4 bases and the J gene end by 7 bases; junction bases not matched to a gene: 7. The CDR3 sequence is 15 residues long. The CDR3 bases are TGTGCCAGAAGCCCAGGACAGGGGGCAACCCAGCCCCAGCATTTT. It encodes CARSPGQGATQPQHF.

This rearrangement joins TRBV30 to TRBJ2-3; 15 bases agree with TRBD2. The CDR3 is 17 residues long. V trimming: 4 bases; J trimming: 4 bases; junction bases outside the gene matches: 9. Germline V gives CDR1 GTSNPN, CDR2 SVGIG (reference sequence). CDR3 amino acids: CAWNIGLAGGPSDTQYF. Here the CDR3 DNA reads TGTGCCTGGAACATCGGACTAGCGGGAGGGCCCTCAGATACGCAGTATTTT.

This chain connects TRBV7-2 to TRBJ2-7, with TRBD2 identical over 13 bases. Looked up from germline, CDR1 is SGHTA and CDR2 is FQGNSA. V lost 5 bases and J lost 3; bases outside the gene matches: 7. The length of the CDR3 is 16 residues. CDR3 in amino acids: CASSRGLAGEGYEQYF. As DNA, the CDR3 is TGTGCCAGCAGCAGAGGACTAGCGGGAGAGGGCTACGAGCAGTACTTC. The full variable domain, completed using reference TRBV7-2 and TRBJ2-7, is GAGVSQSPSNKVTEKGKDVELRCDPISGHTALYWYRQSLGQGLEFLIYFQGNSAPDKSGLPSDRFSAERTGGSVSTLTIQRTQQEDSAVYLCASSRGLAGEGYEQYFGPGTRLTVT.

The genes are TRBV6-6 and TRBJ1-1; D may be TRBD1 (5 bases). Trimming left V 8 bases short and J 1 base short, with 14 bases between. Germline V gives CDR1 MNHNY, CDR2 SVGAGI (reference sequence). The CDR3 covers 14 residues. Here the CDR3 DNA reads TGTGCCAGCTTTTCGAAAGGGGAGAACACTGAAGCTTTCTTT. This codes for CASFSKGENTEAFF.

The J gene is TRBJ1-2, the V gene TRBV2; D possibly corresponds to TRBD1 (5 bases). There are 14 residues in the CDR3. V shed 6 bases and J shed 8 bases, with 19 bases lying between them. CDR1 is SNHLY and CDR2 is FYNNEI in the germline V gene. CDR3 sequence reads: CASRLLGGMRGYTF. CDR3 in DNA: TGTGCCAGCAGGCTACTTGGGGGTATGAGGGGCTACACCTTC.

This chain links TRBV9 with TRBJ2-5; TRBD1 agrees at 9 bases. Per germline, CDR1 SGDLS and CDR2 YYNGEE. V lost 0 bases to trimming and J lost 4 bases; unmatched junction nucleotides: 4. The CDR3 is made up of 15 amino acids. Here the CDR3 DNA reads TGTGCCAGCAGCGTAGGCGGACAGGGGCCAGAGACCCAGTACTTC. Protein sequence: CASSVGGQGPETQYF.

The V and J genes are TRBV10-3 and TRBJ2-7; D is tentatively TRBD1 or TRBD2 (6 bases each). V was shortened by 5 bases and J by 6 bases, with 11 bases between the two germline ends. CDR1 is ENHRY and CDR2 is SYGVKD in the germline V gene. The CDR3 consists of 12 residues. Written as DNA, the CDR3 is TGTGCCATCAGTCCCGAGGGGGGCGAGCAGTACTTC. Its translation: CAISPEGGEQYF.

On this clone itself: Other DNA sequences from this sample encode an identical CDR3 as well. This chain connects TRBV5-1 to TRBJ2-3; 9 bases are shared with TRBD1. Germline values: CDR1 SGHRS, CDR2 YFSETQ. Trimming cost V 4 bases and J 3 bases; bases outside gene matches: 6. The CDR3 totals 15 residues. The DNA of the CDR3 is TGCGCCAGCAGCCCGGGACAGGGCGGGACAGATACGCAGTATTTT. It yields the protein CASSPGQGGTDTQYF.

The rearrangement links TRBV18 to TRBJ1-6; 9 bases line up with TRBD1. The germline V gene has CDR1 KGHSH and CDR2 LQKENI. The CDR3 runs to 17 residues. Trimming at V came to 4 bases and at J to 2 bases, leaving 6 bases not matched to a gene. CDR3 sequence reads: CASSRKDRGTYNSPLHF. As DNA, the CDR3 is TGTGCCAGCTCACGAAAGGACAGGGGCACCTATAATTCACCCCTCCACTTT.

This clone was counted a single time. This chain connects TRBV6-5 to TRBJ1-1; D is ambiguous. Germline lookup yields CDR1 MNHEY and CDR2 SVGAGI. Trimming cost V 0 bases and J 3 bases, with 14 bases left between them. This CDR3 contains 16 residues. CDR3 nucleotides: TGTGCCAGCAGTTACTCTAATCGCGGCAGCTACACTGAAGCTTTCTTT. It translates to CASSYSNRGSYTEAFF.

The V and J genes are TRBV27 and TRBJ1-6, with D unclear. V gave up 7 bases and J gave up 3 bases, with 16 bases separating them. Germline assignment: CDR1 MNHEY and CDR2 SMNVEV (reference sequence). The CDR3 runs to 16 residues. The CDR3 DNA is TGTGCCAGCACCGTCGGGTCCGATGTCTATAATTCACCCCTCCACTTT. As protein: CASTVGSDVYNSPLHF.

A note on this clone: The sample has other DNA sequences that encode this CDR3 too. This chain uses TRBV9 with TRBJ2-3; 8 bases line up with TRBD2. This CDR3 region has 12 residues. Per the germline V gene, CDR1 is SGDLS and CDR2 is YYNGEE. Trimming took 3 bases from V and 6 from J; bases not matched to a gene: 0. CDR3 residues: CASSGTSDTQYF. The CDR3, as DNA: TGTGCCAGCAGCGGGACTAGCGATACGCAGTATTTT.

The chain uses TRBV9 and TRBJ1-5; D unclear. CDR3 length equals 12 residues. The ends were cut back, 4 bases at V and 9 bases at J, with 11 bases in the middle. Germline V gene sequence: CDR1 SGDLS, CDR2 YYNGEE. The CDR3 reads CASSLLNGPQHF. The CDR3 coding sequence is TGTGCCAGCAGCCTCCTGAATGGGCCCCAGCATTTT.

The rearrangement joins TRBV5-1 to TRBJ2-7, with a weak D call TRBD1 (6 bases). V lost 5 bases, J lost 5 bases, and 17 bases lay in between. The CDR3 loop spans 14 amino acids. Germline CDR1 SGHRS, CDR2 YFSETQ. In DNA form, the CDR3 reads TGCGCCAGCAGGGGGGCAAGGGGACGGGACGAGCAGTACTTC. Translating it yields CASRGARGRDEQYF.

This chain connects TRBV9 to TRBJ2-2; possibly TRBD1 for D (5 bases). Germline assignment: CDR1 SGDLS and CDR2 YYNGEE. The V and J ends lost 5 bases and 5 bases respectively, with 10 bases between them. The CDR3 runs to 13 residues. The CDR3 reads CASSVKGTGELFF. The CDR3, as DNA: TGTGCCAGCAGTGTAAAGGGGACCGGGGAGCTGTTTTTT.

This chain joins TRBV6-1 and TRBJ1-2, with 7 bases that match TRBD1. The junction had 8 bases not matched to a gene; V was cut back by 2 bases and J by 5 bases. Germline CDR1 reads MNHNS; CDR2 reads SASEGT. The CDR3 runs to 15 residues. CDR3: CASSEYDRQGYGYTF. Here the CDR3 DNA reads TGTGCCAGCAGTGAATACGACCGACAGGGTTATGGCTACACCTTC.

The CDR3 DNA sequence: TGTGCCAGCAGCGTAGGCACAGGCCCTTTCTACGAGCAGTACTTC. Translating gives CASSVGTGPFYEQYF. The rearrangement joins TRBV9 to TRBJ2-7, with D possibly TRBD1 on 5 matching bases. Germline lookup yields CDR1 SGDLS and CDR2 YYNGEE. The germline V and J ends were trimmed by 0 bases and 3 bases, with 13 bases remaining between them. The CDR3 is 15 amino acids.

This chain joins TRBV5-1 and TRBJ1-2; no clear D. The V end lost 0 bases, the J end lost 8 bases, and 17 bases lay between the germline ends. CDR1 and CDR2 (germline): SGHRS, YFSETQ. This CDR3 is built from 15 residues. The CDR3 region has the DNA TGCGCCAGCAGCTTGGCCAACGTAAAGGAGGACGGCTACACCTTC. It translates to CASSLANVKEDGYTF. The variable domain in full, completed from reference TRBV5-1 and TRBJ1-2, reads KAGVTQTPRYLIKTRGQQVTLSCSPISGHRSVSWYQQTPGQGLQFLFEYFSETQRNKGNFPGRFSGRQFSNSRSEMNVSTLELGDSALYLCASSLANVKEDGYTFGSGTRLTVV.

On this clone: Distinct nucleotide sequences in the sample also encode this CDR3. V gene TRBV2 combines with J gene TRBJ2-5, with D uncertain. Deletions cut 6 bases from V and 4 bases from J, with 9 bases between. The germline gives CDR1 SNHLY, CDR2 FYNNEI. The CDR3 has 12 amino acids. The chain's CDR3 is CASSRPGETQYF. CDR3 bases: TGTGCCAGCAGCCGACCTGGAGAGACCCAGTACTTC.